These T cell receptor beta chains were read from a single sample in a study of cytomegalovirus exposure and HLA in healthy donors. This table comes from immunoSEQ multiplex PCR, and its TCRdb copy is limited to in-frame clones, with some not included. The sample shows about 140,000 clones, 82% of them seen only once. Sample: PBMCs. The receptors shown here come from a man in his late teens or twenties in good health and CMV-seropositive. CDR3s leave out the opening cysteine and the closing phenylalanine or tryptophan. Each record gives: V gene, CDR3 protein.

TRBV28 ASTTPDAASSNTGELF
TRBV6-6 ASSYATGLDEKLF
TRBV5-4 ASSQQGSEKLF
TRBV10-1 ASSESSAGTGELF
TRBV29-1 SVNRGGNTGELF
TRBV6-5 ASSQIQGAEAF
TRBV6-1 ASSEELAGRGGDTQY
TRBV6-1 ASSPQGGVYEQY
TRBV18 ASAQENTEAF
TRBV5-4 ASSNTYRDRGRARIRGQY
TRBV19 ASSPGGEQF
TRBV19 ASYGLRGLRTEAF
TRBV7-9 ASSRPGQVFYEQY
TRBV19 ASSLLTSGSTDTQY